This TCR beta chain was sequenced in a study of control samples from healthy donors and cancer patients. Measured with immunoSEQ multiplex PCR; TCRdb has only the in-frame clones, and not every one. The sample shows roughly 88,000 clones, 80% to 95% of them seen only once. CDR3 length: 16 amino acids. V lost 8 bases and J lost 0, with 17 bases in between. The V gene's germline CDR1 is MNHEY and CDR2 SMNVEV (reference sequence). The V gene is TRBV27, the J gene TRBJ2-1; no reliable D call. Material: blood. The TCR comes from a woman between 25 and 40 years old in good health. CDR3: CASPLADLSSYNEQFF. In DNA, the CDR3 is TGTGCCAGCCCACTGGCGGATCTGAGCTCCTACAATGAGCAGTTCTTC.